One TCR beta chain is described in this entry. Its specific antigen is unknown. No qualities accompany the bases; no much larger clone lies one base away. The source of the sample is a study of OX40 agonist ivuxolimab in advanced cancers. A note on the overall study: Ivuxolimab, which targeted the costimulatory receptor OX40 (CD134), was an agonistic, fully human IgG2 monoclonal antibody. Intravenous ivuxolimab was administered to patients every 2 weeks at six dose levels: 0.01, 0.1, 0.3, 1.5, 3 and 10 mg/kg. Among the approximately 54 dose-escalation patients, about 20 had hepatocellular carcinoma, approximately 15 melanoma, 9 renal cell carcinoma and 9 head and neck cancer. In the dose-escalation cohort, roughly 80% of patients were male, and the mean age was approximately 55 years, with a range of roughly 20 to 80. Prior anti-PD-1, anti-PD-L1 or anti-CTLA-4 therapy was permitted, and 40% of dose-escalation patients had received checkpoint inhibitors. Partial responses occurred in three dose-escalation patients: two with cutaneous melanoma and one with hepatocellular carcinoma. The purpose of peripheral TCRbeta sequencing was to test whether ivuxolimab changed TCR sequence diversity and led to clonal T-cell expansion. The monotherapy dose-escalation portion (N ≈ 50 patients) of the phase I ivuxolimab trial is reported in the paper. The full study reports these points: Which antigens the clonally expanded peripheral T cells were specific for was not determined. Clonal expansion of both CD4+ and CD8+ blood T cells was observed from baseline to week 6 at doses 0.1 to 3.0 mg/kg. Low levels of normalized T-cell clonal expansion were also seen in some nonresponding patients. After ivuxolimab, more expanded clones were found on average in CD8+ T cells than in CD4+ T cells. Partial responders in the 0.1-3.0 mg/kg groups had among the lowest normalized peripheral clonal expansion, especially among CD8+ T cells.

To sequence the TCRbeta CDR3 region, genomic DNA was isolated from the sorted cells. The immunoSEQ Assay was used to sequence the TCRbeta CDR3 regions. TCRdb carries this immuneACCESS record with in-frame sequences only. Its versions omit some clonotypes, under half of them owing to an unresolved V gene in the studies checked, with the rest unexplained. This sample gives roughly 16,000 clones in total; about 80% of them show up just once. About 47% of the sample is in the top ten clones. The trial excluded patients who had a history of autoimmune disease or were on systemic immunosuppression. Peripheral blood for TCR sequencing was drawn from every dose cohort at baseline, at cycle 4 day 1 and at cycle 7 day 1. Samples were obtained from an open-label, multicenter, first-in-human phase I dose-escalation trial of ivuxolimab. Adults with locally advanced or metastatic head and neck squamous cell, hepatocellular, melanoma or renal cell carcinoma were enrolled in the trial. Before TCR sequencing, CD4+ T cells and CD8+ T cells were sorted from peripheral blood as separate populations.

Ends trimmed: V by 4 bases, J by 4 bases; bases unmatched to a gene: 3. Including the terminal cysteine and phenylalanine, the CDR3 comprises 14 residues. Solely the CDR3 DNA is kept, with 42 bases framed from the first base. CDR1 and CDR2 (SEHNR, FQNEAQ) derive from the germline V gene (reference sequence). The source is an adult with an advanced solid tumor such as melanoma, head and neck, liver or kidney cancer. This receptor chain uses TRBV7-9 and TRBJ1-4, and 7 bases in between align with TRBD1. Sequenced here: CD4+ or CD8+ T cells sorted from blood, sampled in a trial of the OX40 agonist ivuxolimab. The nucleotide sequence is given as TGTGCCAGCAGCTCCCAGGGGGGTAATGAAAAACTGTTTTTT. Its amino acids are CASSSQGGNEKLFF.